Listed below are T cell receptor beta chains from one sample, sequenced in a study of blood T cell repertoires in COVID-19. Sequencing used immunoSEQ multiplex PCR; TCRdb keeps in-frame clones, though not all of them. The table includes fewer than 200,000 clones, under 90% detected once. The sequenced sample was peripheral blood. The receptor set was obtained from a man aged 55 to 70 with acute or convalescent COVID-19. Each CDR3 is given with its conserved first and last residue. The order of the fields is D gene, CDR3 length, V gene, J gene, clone size, CDR3 protein, CDR3 DNA. D genes are given only for firm matches. Size is stated for part of the rows, as once, few or many counts, or as a class when the clone is expanded.

>-|14|TRBV6-1|TRBJ1-6|-
CASEMGQVHSTLHF
TGTGCCAGCGAAATGGGGCAGGTCCACAGCACCCTCCACTTT
>-|14|TRBV11-2|TRBJ1-1|-
CASSPSGVNTEAFF
TGTGCCAGCAGCCCCTCAGGGGTGAACACTGAAGCTTTCTTT
>-|15|TRBV7-3|TRBJ1-1|-
CASSKNAAVNTEAFF
TGTGCCAGCAGCAAAAACGCGGCAGTGAACACTGAAGCTTTCTTT
>TRBD1|15|TRBV6-2/TRBV6-3|TRBJ2-7|few
CASSYSWDSNYEQYF
TGTGCCAGCAGTTACTCCTGGGACAGTAACTACGAGCAGTACTTC
>-|14|TRBV27|TRBJ1-4|once
CASTTGLPNEKLFF
TGTGCCAGCACCACAGGTTTGCCTAATGAAAAACTGTTTTTT
>-|13|TRBV14|TRBJ1-6|-
CASSLNREDTLHF
TGTGCCAGCAGCCTTAACCGGGAGGACACCCTCCACTTT
>TRBD1|15|TRBV6-2/TRBV6-3|TRBJ2-7|-
CASSTTGALSYEQYF
TGTGCCAGCAGTACTACAGGGGCCCTCTCCTACGAGCAGTACTTC
>TRBD1|15|TRBV6-5|TRBJ1-4|-
CASSPTGGTGEKLFF
TGTGCCAGCAGTCCGACAGGGGGCACTGGGGAAAAACTGTTTTTT
>-|13|TRBV18|TRBJ2-1|-
CASSPGQYNEQFF
TGTGCCAGCTCACCAGGACAATACAATGAGCAGTTCTTC
>TRBD1|15|TRBV14|TRBJ1-1|-
CASSPMGQGASEAFF
TGTGCCAGCAGCCCCATGGGACAGGGGGCCTCTGAAGCTTTCTTT
>TRBD2|18|TRBV5-1|TRBJ2-1|few
CASSSGGELAGTYNEQFF
TGCGCCAGCAGCTCCGGCGGGGAGCTAGCGGGGACCTACAATGAGCAGTTCTTC
>TRBD2|15|TRBV6-2/TRBV6-3|TRBJ2-1|-
CASSYAGGRDNEQFF
TGTGCCAGCAGTTACGCGGGAGGTCGGGACAATGAGCAGTTCTTC
>-|15|TRBV19|TRBJ2-7|few
CASSFWGHRAYEQYF
TGTGCCAGTAGTTTTTGGGGCCACCGAGCCTACGAGCAGTACTTC
>TRBD1|18|TRBV7-8|TRBJ2-7|-
CASSLAVIGQGSSYEQYF
TGTGCCAGCAGCTTAGCGGTGATTGGACAGGGTAGTTCCTACGAGCAGTACTTC
>-|12|TRBV12-3/TRBV12-4|TRBJ1-2|-
CASSGGGYGYTF
TGTGCCAGCAGTGGGGGGGGCTATGGCTACACCTTC
>-|16|TRBV10-2|TRBJ1-3|-
CASSDSDRGSGNTIYF
TGCGCCAGCAGTGATTCCGACCGGGGCTCTGGAAACACCATATATTTT
>TRBD1|15|TRBV6-5|TRBJ2-4|-
CASRTGTGTKNIQYF
TGTGCCAGCAGAACCGGGACAGGAACGAAAAACATTCAGTACTTC
>-|15|TRBV10-2|TRBJ1-1|-
CASSSPPGSNTEAFF
TGCGCCAGCAGTAGCCCTCCAGGGTCCAACACTGAAGCTTTCTTT
>-|12|TRBV6-2/TRBV6-3|TRBJ2-1|-
CASSQGLFEQFF
TGTGCCAGCAGCCAAGGACTATTTGAGCAGTTCTTC
>TRBD1|18|TRBV7-8|TRBJ2-5|-
CASSFVRGTGSVRETQYF
TGTGCCAGCAGCTTCGTAAGAGGGACAGGATCCGTGCGTGAGACCCAGTACTTC
>-|16|TRBV10-3|TRBJ2-1|-
CAISGGGRPNYNEQFF
TGTGCCATCAGTGGAGGAGGAAGGCCTAACTACAATGAGCAATTCTTC
>TRBD1|15|TRBV19|TRBJ2-7|-
CASSSRQGIVYEQYF
TGTGCCAGTAGCTCACGACAGGGGATCGTCTACGAGCAGTACTTC
>TRBD1|15|TRBV28|TRBJ2-7|-
CASSLFQGQLYEQYF
TGTGCCAGCAGTTTATTTCAGGGACAGCTTTACGAGCAGTACTTC
>TRBD2|16|TRBV3-1/TRBV3-2|TRBJ2-1|few
CASSRGLAGGFDEQFF
TGTGCCAGCAGCCGGGGACTAGCGGGGGGGTTCGATGAGCAGTTCTTC
>TRBD1|14|TRBV7-2|TRBJ1-1|-
CASGGQGRPTEAFF
TGTGCCAGCGGTGGACAGGGACGTCCGACTGAAGCTTTCTTT
>-|13|TRBV19|TRBJ2-1|-
CASTERQFGEQFF
TGTGCCAGTACCGAGCGACAGTTTGGTGAGCAGTTCTTC
>TRBD2|18|TRBV7-3|TRBJ2-3|-
CASSPGLAGGRGGNTQYF
TGTGCCAGCAGCCCCGGACTAGCGGGAGGCCGGGGGGGAAATACGCAGTATTTT
>-|15|TRBV6-5|TRBJ2-1|-
CASSYHATGYNEQFF
TGTGCCAGCAGTTACCACGCGACAGGATACAATGAGCAGTTCTTC
>-|15|TRBV6-5|TRBJ2-7|-
CASRRTRDSLYEQYF
TGTGCCAGCAGGAGGACCCGGGACTCGCTTTACGAGCAGTACTTC
>-|13|TRBV19|TRBJ1-1|-
CASSLGRGAEAFF
TGTGCCAGTAGTTTAGGTCGGGGGGCTGAAGCTTTCTTT
>TRBD1|17|TRBV3-1/TRBV3-2|TRBJ1-2|-
CASSQGDVGTGVYGYTF
TGTGCCAGCAGCCAAGGGGATGTCGGGACAGGGGTCTATGGCTACACCTTC
>TRBD2|16|TRBV11-3|TRBJ2-5|-
CASSSRSGGSRETQYF
TGTGCCAGCAGCTCCAGAAGCGGGGGGAGTAGAGAGACCCAGTACTTC
>-|17|TRBV5-1|TRBJ1-3|-
CASSHSGAADSGNTIYF
TGCGCCAGCAGCCATAGCGGGGCCGCGGACTCTGGAAACACCATATATTTT